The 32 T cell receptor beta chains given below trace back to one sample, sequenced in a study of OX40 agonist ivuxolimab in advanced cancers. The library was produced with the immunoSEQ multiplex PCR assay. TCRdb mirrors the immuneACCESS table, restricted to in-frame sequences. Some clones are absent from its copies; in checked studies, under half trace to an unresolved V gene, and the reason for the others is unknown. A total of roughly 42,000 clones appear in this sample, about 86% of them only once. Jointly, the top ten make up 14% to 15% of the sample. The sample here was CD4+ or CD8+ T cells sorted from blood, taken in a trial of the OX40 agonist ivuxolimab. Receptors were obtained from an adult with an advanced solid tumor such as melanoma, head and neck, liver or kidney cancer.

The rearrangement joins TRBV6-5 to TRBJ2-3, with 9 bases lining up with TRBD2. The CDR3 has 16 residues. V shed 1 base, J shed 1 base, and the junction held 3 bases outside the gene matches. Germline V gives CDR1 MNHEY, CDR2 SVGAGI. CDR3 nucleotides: TGTGCCAGCAGTTACTTTGGCGGGGGGGGCACAGATACGCAGTATTTT. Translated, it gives CASSYFGGGGTDTQYF.

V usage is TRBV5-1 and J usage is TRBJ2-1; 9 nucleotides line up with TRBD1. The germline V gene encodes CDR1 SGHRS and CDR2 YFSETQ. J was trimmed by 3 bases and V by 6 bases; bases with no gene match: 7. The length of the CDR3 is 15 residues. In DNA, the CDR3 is TGCGCCAGCACAACCGGGACAGGGAACTACAATGAGCAGTTCTTC. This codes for CASTTGTGNYNEQFF.

The chain's CDR3 is CASSPALGGHTEAFF. In nucleotides, the CDR3 is TGTGCCAGCAGCCCCGCCCTAGGGGGCCACACTGAAGCTTTCTTT. The genes are TRBV11-2 and TRBJ1-1; 7 bases match TRBD1. Germline CDR1 is SGHAT and CDR2 is FQNNGV. Trimming at V came to 5 bases and at J to 3 bases, leaving 9 bases not matched to a gene. CDR3 size: 15 residues.

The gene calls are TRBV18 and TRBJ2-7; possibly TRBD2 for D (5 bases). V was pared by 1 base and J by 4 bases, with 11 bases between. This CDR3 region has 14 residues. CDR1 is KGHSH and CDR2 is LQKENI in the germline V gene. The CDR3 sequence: CASSPRADAYEQYF. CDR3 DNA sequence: TGTGCCAGCTCACCACGAGCGGACGCTTACGAGCAGTACTTC. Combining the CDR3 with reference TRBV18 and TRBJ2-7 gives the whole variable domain NAGVMQNPRHLVRRRGQEARLRCSPMKGHSHVYWYRQLPEEGLKFMVYLQKENIIDESGMPKERFSAEFPKEGPSILRIQQVVRGDSAAYFCASSPRADAYEQYFGPGTRLTVT.

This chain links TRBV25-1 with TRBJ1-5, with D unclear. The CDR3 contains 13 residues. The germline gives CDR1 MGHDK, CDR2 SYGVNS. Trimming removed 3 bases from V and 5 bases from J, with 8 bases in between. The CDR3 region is CASSDYVDQPQHF. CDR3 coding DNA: TGTGCCAGCAGTGACTATGTAGATCAGCCCCAGCATTTT.

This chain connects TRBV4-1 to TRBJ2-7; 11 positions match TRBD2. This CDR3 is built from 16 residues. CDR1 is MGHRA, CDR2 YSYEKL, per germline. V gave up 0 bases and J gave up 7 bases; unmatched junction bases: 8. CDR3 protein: CASSQEVWTSGREQYF. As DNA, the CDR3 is TGCGCCAGCAGCCAAGAAGTCTGGACTAGCGGGCGTGAGCAGTACTTC.

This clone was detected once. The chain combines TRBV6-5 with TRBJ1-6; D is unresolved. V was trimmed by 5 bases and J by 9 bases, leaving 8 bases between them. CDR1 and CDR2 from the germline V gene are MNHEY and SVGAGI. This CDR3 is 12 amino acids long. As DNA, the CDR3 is TGTGCCAGCAGTGAAATCCGTTCACCCCTCCACTTT. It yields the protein CASSEIRSPLHF.

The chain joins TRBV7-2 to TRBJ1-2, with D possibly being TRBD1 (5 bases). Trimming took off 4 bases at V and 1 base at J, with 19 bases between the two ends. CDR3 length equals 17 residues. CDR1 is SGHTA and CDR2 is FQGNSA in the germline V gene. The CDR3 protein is CASSSVDTGPLNYGYTF. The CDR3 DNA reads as TGTGCCAGCAGCTCCGTTGATACGGGACCTCTTAACTATGGCTACACCTTC.

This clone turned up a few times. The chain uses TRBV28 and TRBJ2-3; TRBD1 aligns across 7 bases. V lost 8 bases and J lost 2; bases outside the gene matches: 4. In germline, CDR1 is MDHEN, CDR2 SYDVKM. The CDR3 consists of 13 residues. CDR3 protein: CASFGTDTDTQYF. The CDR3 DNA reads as TGTGCCAGCTTTGGGACAGACACAGATACGCAGTATTTT.

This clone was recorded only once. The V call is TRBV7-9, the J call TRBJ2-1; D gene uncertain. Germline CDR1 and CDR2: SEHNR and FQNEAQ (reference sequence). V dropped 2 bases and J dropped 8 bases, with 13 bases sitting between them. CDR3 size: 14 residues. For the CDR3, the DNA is TGTGCCAGCAGCTTATTTTCCACCTTAGATGAGCAGTTCTTC. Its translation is CASSLFSTLDEQFF. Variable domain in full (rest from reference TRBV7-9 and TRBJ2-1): DTGVSQNPRHKITKRGQNVTFRCDPISEHNRLYWYRQTLGQGPEFLTYFQNEAQLEKSRLLSDRFSAERPKGSFSTLEIQRTEQGDSAMYLCASSLFSTLDEQFFGPGTRLTVL.

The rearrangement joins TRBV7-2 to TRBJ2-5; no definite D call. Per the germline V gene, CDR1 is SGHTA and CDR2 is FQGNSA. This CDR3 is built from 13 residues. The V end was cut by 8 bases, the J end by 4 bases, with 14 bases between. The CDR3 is CASRSSLAETQYF. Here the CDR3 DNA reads TGTGCCAGCCGGAGTTCCTTGGCAGAGACCCAGTACTTC.

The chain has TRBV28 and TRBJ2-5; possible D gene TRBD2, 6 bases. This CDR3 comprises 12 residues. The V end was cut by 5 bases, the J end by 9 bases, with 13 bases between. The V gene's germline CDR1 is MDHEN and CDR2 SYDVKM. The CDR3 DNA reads TGTGCCAGCAGTCAGGGATGGGGGGCCCAGTACTTC. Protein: CASSQGWGAQYF.

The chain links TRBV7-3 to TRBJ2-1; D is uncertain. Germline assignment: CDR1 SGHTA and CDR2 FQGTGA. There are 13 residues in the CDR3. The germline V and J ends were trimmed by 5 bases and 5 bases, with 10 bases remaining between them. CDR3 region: CASSPDSDNEQFF. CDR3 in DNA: TGTGCCAGCAGCCCAGACTCTGACAATGAGCAGTTCTTC.

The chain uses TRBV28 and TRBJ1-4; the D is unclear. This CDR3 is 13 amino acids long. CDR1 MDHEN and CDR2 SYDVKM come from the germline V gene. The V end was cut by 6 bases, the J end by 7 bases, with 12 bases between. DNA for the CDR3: TGTGCCAGCAGCTCCCGACGGGCTGAAAAACTGTTTTTT. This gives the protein CASSSRRAEKLFF.

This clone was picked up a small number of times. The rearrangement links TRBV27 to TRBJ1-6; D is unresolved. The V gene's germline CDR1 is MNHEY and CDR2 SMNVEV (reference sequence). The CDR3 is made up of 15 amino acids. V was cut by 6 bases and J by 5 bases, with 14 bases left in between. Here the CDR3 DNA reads TGTGCCAGCAGCCACGCCGTGGGAAATAATTCACCCCTCCACTTT. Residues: CASSHAVGNNSPLHF.

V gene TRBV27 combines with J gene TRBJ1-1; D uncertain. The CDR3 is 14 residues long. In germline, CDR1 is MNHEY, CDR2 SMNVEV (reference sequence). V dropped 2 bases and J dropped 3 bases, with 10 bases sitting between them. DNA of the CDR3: TGTGCCAGCAGTTTAATCAACGGGGACACTGAAGCTTTCTTT. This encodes CASSLINGDTEAFF.

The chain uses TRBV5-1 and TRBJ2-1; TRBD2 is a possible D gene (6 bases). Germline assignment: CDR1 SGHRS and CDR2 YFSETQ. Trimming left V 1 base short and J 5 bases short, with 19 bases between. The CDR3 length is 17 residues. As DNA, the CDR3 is TGCGCCAGCAGCTTGTTGATGGGAGGAGCGAAAAACAATGAGCAGTTCTTC. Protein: CASSLLMGGAKNNEQFF.

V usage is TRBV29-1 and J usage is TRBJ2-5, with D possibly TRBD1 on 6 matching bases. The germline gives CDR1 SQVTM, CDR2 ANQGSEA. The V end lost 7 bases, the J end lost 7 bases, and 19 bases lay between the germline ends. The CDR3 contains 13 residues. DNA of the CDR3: TGCAGCGCACACTATACAGGGAAGCCGACCCAGTACTTC. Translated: CSAHYTGKPTQYF.

As DNA, the CDR3 is TGCGCCAGCAGCTTGCTCGGTACGGGAGAGACCCAGTACTTC. Amino acid sequence: CASSLLGTGETQYF. V gene TRBV5-1 combines with J gene TRBJ2-5; D gene uncertain. The CDR3 runs 14 residues. Germline CDR1 is SGHRS and CDR2 is YFSETQ. The V gene lost 1 base and the J gene lost 4 bases, with 11 bases spanning the gap.

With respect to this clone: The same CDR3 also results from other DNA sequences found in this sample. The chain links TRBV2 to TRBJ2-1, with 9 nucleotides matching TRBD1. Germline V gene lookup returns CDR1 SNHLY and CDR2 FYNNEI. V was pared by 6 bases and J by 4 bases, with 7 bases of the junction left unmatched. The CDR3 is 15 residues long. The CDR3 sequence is CASRIGTGYYNEQFF. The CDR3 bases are TGTGCCAGCAGGATCGGGACAGGGTATTACAATGAGCAGTTCTTC.

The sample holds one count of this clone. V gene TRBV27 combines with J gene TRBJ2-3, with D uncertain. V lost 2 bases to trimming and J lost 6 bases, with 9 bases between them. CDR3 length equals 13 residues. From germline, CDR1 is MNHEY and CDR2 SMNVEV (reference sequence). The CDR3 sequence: CASSLGSSDTQYF. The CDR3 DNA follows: TGTGCCAGCAGTTTAGGGTCCTCGGATACGCAGTATTTT.

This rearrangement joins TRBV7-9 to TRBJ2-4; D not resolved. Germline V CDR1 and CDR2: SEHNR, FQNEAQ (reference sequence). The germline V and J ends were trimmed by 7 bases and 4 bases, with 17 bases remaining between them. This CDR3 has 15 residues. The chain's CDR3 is CASMWSLDLKNIQYF. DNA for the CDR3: TGTGCCAGCATGTGGAGTTTGGACCTGAAAAACATTCAGTACTTC.

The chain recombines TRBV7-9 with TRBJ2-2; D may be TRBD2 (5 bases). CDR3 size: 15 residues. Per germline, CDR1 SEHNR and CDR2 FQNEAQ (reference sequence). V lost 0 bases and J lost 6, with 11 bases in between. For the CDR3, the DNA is TGTGCCAGCAGCTTAGCGGGCCTAGCCTCCGGGGAGCTGTTTTTT. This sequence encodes CASSLAGLASGELFF.

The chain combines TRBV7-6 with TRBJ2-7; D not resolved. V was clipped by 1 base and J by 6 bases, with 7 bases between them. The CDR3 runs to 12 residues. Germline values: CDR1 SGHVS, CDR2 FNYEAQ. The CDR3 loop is CASSLGSTEQYF. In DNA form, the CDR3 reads TGTGCCAGCAGCTTAGGTAGCACCGAGCAGTACTTC.

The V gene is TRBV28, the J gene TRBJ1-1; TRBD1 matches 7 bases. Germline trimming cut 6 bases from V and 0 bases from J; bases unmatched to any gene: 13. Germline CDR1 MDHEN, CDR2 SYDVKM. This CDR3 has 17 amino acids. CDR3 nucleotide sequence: TGTGCCAGCAGAACTGACAGGGTAGACCGAATGAACACTGAAGCTTTCTTT. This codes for CASRTDRVDRMNTEAFF.

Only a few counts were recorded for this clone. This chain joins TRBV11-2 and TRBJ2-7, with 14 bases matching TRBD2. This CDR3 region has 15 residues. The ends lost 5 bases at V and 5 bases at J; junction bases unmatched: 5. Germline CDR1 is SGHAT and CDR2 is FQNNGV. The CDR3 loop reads CASSPTSGGAHEQYV. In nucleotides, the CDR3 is TGTGCCAGCAGCCCGACTAGCGGGGGGGCTCACGAGCAGTACGTC.

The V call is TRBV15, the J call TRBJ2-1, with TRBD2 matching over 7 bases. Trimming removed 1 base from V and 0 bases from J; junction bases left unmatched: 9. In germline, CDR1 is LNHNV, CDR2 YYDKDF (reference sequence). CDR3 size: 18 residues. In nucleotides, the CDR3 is TGTGCCACCAGCAGAGTAAAGAAACTAGCGCACTCCTACAATGAGCAGTTCTTC. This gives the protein CATSRVKKLAHSYNEQFF.

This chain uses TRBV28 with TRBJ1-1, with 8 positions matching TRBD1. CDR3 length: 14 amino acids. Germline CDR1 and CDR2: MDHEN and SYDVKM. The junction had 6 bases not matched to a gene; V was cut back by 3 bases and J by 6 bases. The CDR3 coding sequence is TGTGCCAGCAGTTTGCAGGGGGCCCATGCTGAAGCTTTCTTT. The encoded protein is CASSLQGAHAEAFF.

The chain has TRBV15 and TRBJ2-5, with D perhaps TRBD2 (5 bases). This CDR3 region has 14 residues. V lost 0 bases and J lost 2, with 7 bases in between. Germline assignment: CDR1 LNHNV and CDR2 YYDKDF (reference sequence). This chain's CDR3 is CATSRESGQETQYF. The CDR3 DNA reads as TGTGCCACCAGCAGAGAGAGCGGACAAGAGACCCAGTACTTC.

The CDR3 reads CASRTGGASNQPQHF. The CDR3 coding sequence is TGCGCCAGCAGAACAGGGGGCGCGAGCAATCAGCCCCAGCATTTT. The V and J genes are TRBV10-2 and TRBJ1-5; TRBD1 aligns across 9 bases. The CDR3 contains 15 residues. The germline V gene has CDR1 WSHSY and CDR2 SAAADI. Trimming at V came to 6 bases and at J to 1 base, leaving 4 bases not matched to a gene.

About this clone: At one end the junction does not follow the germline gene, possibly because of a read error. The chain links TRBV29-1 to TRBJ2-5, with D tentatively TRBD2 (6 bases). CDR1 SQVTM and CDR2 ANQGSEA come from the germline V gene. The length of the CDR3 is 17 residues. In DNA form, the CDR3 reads TGCAGCGTTGAAGATGGGAGGACAACTGGTTTCCAAGGGACCCAGTACTTC. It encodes CSVEDGRTTGFQGTQYF.

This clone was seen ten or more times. The CDR3 nucleotides are TGTGCCAGCAGCTTGTGGGGAAACACTGAAGCTTTCTTT. Translating it yields CASSLWGNTEAFF. This chain links TRBV5-4 with TRBJ1-1; D is uncertain. The germline gives CDR1 SGHNT, CDR2 YYREEE (reference sequence). V was shortened by 1 base and J by 2 bases, with 6 bases between the two germline ends. The CDR3 has 13 residues.